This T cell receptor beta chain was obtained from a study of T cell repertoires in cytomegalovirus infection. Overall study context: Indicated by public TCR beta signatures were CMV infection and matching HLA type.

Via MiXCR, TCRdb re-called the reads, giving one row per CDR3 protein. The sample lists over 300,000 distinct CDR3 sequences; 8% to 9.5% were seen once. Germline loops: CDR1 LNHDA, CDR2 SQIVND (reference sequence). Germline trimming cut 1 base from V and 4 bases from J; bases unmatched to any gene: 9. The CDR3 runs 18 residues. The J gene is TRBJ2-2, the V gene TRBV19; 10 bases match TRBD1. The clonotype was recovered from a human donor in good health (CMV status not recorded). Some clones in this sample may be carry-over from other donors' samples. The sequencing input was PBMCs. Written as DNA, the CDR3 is TGTGCCAGTAGTATAGGACGGACAGGGGGTTCGTTCACCGGGGAGCTGTTTTTT. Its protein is CASSIGRTGGSFTGELFF.